This is a list of T cell receptor beta chains from one sample in a study of identical twins. One entry per CDR3 protein results from TCRdb running MiXCR on the 5' RACE reads. The table has 210,000 or so distinct CDR3 sequences, under 10% seen once. The same specimen was also included in a second study, on yellow fever vaccine responses in identical twins.

Sequencing was done on a sample of memory (CD45RO+) T cells sorted from blood. These receptors were collected from a woman in her late teens or twenties in good health. Each CDR3 is given without its conserved first and last residue. The D gene is left open where the match is weak.

TRBV5-1,-,TRBJ1-3,ASSVAGPSSGNTIY
TRBV9,TRBD2,TRBJ2-1,ASSTRGNEQF
TRBV11-2,-,TRBJ1-1,ASSLALYTEAF
TRBV6-1,TRBD1,TRBJ2-3,ASSVLGGEGTDTQY
TRBV30,TRBD1,TRBJ1-4,AWRGTGSEKLF
TRBV19,-,TRBJ1-6,ASRDSYNSPLH
TRBV30,-,TRBJ1-3,AWKIMRQGGNTIY
TRBV10-3,TRBD1,TRBJ1-2,AISESDAPTGTYGYT
TRBV6-1,-,TRBJ2-3,ASSDQGGFGNTQY
TRBV28,-,TRBJ1-6,ASSSLLGGRGSPLH
TRBV7-2,-,TRBJ2-1,ASSPGVTISYNEQF
TRBV3-1,-,TRBJ2-5,ASSQDMQTQY
TRBV9,-,TRBJ2-1,ASSATSGNEQF
TRBV6-2/TRBV6-3,TRBD2,TRBJ2-2,ASSYSRDQFGLAGGRTGELF
TRBV12-3/TRBV12-4,TRBD1,TRBJ2-7,ASSLRQGQEQY
TRBV29-1,-,TRBJ2-7,SVTGRFYEQY
TRBV27,-,TRBJ1-6,ASSLGDTNSPLH
TRBV6-5,-,TRBJ1-1,AGQEIEAF
TRBV7-9,-,TRBJ2-7,ASSEASYEQY
TRBV4-3,-,TRBJ2-7,ASSQGIVGLEGSEQY
TRBV3-1,TRBD1,TRBJ1-1,ASSQRRAGGRAF
TRBV29-1,-,TRBJ2-1,SVLRWNEQF
TRBV20-1,-,TRBJ2-1,SAKIQYNEQF
TRBV5-1,TRBD1,TRBJ2-5,ASSSGTGTEETQY
TRBV5-4,TRBD2,TRBJ2-3,ASRGGGPYTDTQY
TRBV7-9,-,TRBJ1-1,ASSSQGLEAF
TRBV7-2,-,TRBJ1-2,ASSPFSSNYGYT
TRBV12-3/TRBV12-4,-,TRBJ1-2,ASSRRGSGYT
TRBV3-1,-,TRBJ1-2,ASSLLGSYGYT
TRBV20-1,-,TRBJ2-3,SARDWASGTDTQY
TRBV4-2,-,TRBJ2-1,ASSQESDGNPYNEQF
TRBV20-1,-,TRBJ1-1,SASGAPRTEAF
TRBV6-1,-,TRBJ1-1,ASSLKPYAETEAF
TRBV20-1,-,TRBJ2-5,SGIDRTLGGETQY
TRBV20-1,-,TRBJ2-7,SARDLGLRGEQY
TRBV28,TRBD1,TRBJ2-2,ASSFTLPDRVNTGELF
TRBV7-2,TRBD2,TRBJ2-5,ASSHQRGRRETQY
TRBV20-1,-,TRBJ2-3,SASLTPDTQY
TRBV6-1,TRBD2,TRBJ2-7,ASRPGTSYYEQY
TRBV11-2,-,TRBJ2-2,ASTYTGGTGELF
TRBV27,-,TRBJ1-5,ASRGHSNQPQH
TRBV5-1,-,TRBJ1-3,ASSLTGTGNTIY
TRBV24-1,TRBD1,TRBJ2-1,ATQLDRGLGRDNEQF
TRBV6-4,-,TRBJ2-5,ASSPAPQKTQY
TRBV28,TRBD1,TRBJ2-4,ASSSGQGRVAKNIQY
TRBV20-1,-,TRBJ2-7,SARDHRWSYEQY
TRBV28,-,TRBJ1-1,ASSWGTVNTEAF
TRBV20-1,-,TRBJ2-1,SARGIANEQF
TRBV20-1,-,TRBJ2-5,SARDIGAGETQY
TRBV6-2/TRBV6-3,-,TRBJ2-7,ASSFTGDSAYEQY
TRBV6-6,-,TRBJ2-5,ASSLTTEVTQY
TRBV28,-,TRBJ2-3,ASSTLGGGTDTQY
TRBV24-1,-,TRBJ2-7,ATSGRQSYEQY
TRBV28,-,TRBJ2-3,ASRHGLDTDTQY
TRBV27,-,TRBJ2-5,ASTRTLSTLGRGTQY
TRBV11-2,-,TRBJ2-5,ASSSIGWAQY
TRBV5-1,-,TRBJ2-1,ASSLNLDNEQF
TRBV27,-,TRBJ2-5,ASRDTWLKETQY
TRBV12-3/TRBV12-4,-,TRBJ2-2,ASSLDRGMTGELF